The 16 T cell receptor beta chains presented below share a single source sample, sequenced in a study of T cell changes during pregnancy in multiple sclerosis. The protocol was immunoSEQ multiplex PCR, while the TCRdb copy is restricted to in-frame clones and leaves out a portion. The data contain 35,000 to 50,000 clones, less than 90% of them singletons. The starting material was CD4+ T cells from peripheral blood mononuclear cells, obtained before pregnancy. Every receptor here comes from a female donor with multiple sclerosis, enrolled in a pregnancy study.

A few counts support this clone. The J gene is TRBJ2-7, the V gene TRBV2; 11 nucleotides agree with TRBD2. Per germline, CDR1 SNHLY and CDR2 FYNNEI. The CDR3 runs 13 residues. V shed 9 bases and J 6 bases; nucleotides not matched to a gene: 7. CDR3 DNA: TGTGCCAGTCATAGCGGGAGGGCCCCCGAGCAGTACTTC. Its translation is CASHSGRAPEQYF.

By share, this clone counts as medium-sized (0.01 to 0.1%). The CDR3 protein is CASSDISGYEQYF. Here the CDR3 DNA reads TGTGCCAGCAGTGATATTAGTGGCTACGAGCAGTACTTC. The rearrangement links TRBV6-1 to TRBJ2-7; no firm D call. CDR1 is MNHNS and CDR2 is SASEGT in the germline V gene. CDR3 length equals 13 residues. Deletions cut 3 bases from V and 3 bases from J, with 9 bases between.

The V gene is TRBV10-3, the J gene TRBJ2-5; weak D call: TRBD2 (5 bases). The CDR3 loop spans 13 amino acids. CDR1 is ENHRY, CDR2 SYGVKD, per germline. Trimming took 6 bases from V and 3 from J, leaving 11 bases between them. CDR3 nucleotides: TGTGCCATCAGCGGGGTGGATAAAGAGACCCAGTACTTC. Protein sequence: CAISGVDKETQYF.

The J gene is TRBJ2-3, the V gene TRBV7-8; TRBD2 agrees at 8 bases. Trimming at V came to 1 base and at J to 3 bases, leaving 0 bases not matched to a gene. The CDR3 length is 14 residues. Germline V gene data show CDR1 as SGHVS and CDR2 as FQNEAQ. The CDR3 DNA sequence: TGTGCCAGCAGCTTAGGCGGGAGGACAGATACGCAGTATTTT. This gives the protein CASSLGGRTDTQYF.

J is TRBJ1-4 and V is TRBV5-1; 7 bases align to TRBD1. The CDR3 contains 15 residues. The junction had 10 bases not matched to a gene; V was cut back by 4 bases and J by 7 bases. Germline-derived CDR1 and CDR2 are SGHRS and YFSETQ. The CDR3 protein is CASSPGQWRGEKLFF. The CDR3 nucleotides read TGCGCCAGCAGCCCGGGACAGTGGAGGGGTGAAAAACTGTTTTTT.

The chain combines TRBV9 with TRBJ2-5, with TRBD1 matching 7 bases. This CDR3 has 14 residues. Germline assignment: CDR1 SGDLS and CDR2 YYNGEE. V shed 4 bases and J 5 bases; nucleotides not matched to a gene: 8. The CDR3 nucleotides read TGTGCCAGCAGCCCACGACAGGGTGAGGAGACCCAGTACTTC. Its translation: CASSPRQGEETQYF. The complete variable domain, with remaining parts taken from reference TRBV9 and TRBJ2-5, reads DSGVTQTPKHLITATGQRVTLRCSPRSGDLSVYWYQQSLDQGLQFLIQYYNGEERAKGNILERFSAQQFPDLHSELNLSSLELGDSALYFCASSPRQGEETQYFGPGTRLLVL.

The CDR3 sequence: CASSLRGSYNEQFF. The DNA for the CDR3 is TGTGCCAGCAGCTTGCGTGGGAGCTACAATGAGCAGTTCTTC. V gene TRBV11-3 combines with J gene TRBJ2-1; D possibly corresponds to TRBD2 (5 bases). Germline V gives CDR1 SGHNT, CDR2 YENEEA. V was cut by 3 bases and J by 3 bases, with 9 bases left in between. This CDR3 contains 14 residues.

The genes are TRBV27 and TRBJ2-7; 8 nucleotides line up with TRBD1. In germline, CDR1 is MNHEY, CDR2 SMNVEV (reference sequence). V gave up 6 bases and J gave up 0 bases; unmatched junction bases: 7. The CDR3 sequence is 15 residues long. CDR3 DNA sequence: TGTGCCAGCAGACATTCCGGGACAGGCTCCTACGAGCAGTACTTC. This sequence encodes CASRHSGTGSYEQYF.

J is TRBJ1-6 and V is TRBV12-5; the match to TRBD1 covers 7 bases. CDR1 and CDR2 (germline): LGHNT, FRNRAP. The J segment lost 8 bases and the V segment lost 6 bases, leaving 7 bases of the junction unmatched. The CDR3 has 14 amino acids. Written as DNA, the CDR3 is TGTGCTAGTGGACCGGGACAGATCGATTCACCCCTCCACTTT. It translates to CASGPGQIDSPLHF.

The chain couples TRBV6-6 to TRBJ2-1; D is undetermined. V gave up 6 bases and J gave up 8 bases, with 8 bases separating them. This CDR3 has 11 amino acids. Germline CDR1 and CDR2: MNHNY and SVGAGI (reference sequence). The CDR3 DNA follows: TGTGCCAGCAGCCTCACTTATGAGCAGTTCTTC. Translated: CASSLTYEQFF.

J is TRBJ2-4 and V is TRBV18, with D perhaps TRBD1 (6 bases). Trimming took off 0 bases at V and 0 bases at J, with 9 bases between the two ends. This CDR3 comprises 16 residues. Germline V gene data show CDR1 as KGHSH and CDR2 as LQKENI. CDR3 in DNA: TGTGCCAGCTCACCACCCCTGGGGGCAGCCAAAAACATTCAGTACTTC. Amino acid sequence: CASSPPLGAAKNIQYF.

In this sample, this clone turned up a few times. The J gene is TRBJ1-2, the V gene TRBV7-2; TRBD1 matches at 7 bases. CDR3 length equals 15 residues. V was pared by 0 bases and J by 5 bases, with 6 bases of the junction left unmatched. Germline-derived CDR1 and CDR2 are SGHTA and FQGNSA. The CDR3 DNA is TGTGCCAGCAGCTTAGCGAGCCAGGGGGGTTATGGCTACACCTTC. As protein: CASSLASQGGYGYTF.

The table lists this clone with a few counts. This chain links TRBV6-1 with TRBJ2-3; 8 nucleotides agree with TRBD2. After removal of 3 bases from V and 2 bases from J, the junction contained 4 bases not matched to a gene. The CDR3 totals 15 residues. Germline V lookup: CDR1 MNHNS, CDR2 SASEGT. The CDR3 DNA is TGTGCCAGCAGTGAGCGGGGGGCTTCCACAGATACGCAGTATTTT. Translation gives CASSERGASTDTQYF.

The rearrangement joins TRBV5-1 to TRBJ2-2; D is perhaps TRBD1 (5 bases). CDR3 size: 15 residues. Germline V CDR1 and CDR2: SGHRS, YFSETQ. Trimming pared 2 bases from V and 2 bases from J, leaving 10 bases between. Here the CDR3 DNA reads TGCGCCAGCAGCTTTCTCAGGGCAAACACCGGGGAGCTGTTTTTT. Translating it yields CASSFLRANTGELFF.

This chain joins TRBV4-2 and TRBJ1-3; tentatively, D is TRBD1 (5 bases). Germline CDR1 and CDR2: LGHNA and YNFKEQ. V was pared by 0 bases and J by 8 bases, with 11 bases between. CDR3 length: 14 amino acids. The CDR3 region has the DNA TGTGCCAGCAGCCAAGAACAGGTTGGGGACACCATATATTTT. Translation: CASSQEQVGDTIYF.

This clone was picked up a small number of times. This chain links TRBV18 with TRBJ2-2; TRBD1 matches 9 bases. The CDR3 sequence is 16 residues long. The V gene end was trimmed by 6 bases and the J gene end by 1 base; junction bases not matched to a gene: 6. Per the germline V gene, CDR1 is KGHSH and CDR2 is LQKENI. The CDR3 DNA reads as TGTGCCAGCTCTCAGGGGACAGGGCGGAACACCGGGGAGCTGTTTTTT. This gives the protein CASSQGTGRNTGELFF.